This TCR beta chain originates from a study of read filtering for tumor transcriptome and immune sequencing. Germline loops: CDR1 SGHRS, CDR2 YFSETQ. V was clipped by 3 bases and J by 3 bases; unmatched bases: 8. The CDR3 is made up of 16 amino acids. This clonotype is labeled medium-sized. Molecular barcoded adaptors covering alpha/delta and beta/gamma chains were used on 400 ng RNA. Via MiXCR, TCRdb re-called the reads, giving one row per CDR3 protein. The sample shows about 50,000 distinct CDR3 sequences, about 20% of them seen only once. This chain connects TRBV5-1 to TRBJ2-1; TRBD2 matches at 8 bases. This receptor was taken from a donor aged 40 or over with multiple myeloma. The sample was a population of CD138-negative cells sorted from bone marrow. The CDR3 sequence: CASSSLSGSDYNEQFF. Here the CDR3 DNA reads TGCGCCAGCAGCTCACTCAGCGGGAGTGACTACAATGAGCAGTTCTTC.